The present T cell receptor beta chain was sequenced within a study of T cells in Graves' hyperthyroidism and ophthalmopathy. The CDR3 sequence is 15 residues long. Germline V gene data show CDR1 as SGDLS and CDR2 as YYNGEE. V lost 0 bases to trimming and J lost 3 bases, with 12 bases between them. There are many counts of this clonotype. Its antigen is unidentified. Notes on the study in general: Blood also held most thyroid clonotypes expanded beyond 0.001. For ophthalmopathy, model prediction preceded onset by a median 6.5 months.

Lactation, pregnancy, other autoimmune disease or uncontrolled infection excluded patients. In making diagnoses, clinical symptoms, serum thyroxine and TRAb, thyroid ultrasound and orbital computed tomography were all used. RNA transcripts were the template for amplifying TCR beta CDR3 regions. A first-round RT-PCR of the TCR CDR3 used the HTBI primer set. MiXCR was run by TCRdb on the multiplex PCR reads, yielding one entry per CDR3 protein. The repertoire holds around 660,000 distinct CDR3 sequences, 40% to 55% seen once, with 6.5% to 9% in the top ten. The specimen was peripheral blood or thyroid tissue (not recorded which). This sequence originates from an adult man with Graves' disease, either hyperthyroidism or ophthalmopathy (not recorded which). The V call is TRBV9, the J call TRBJ1-1; tentative D call: TRBD1 (5 bases). CDR3 nucleotide sequence: TGTGCCAGCAGCGTAGTGGGCAGGGACGACACTGAAGCTTTCTTT. It is translated as CASSVVGRDDTEAFF.